The 19 T cell receptor beta chains listed next were all sequenced from one sample in a study of blood T cell repertoires in COVID-19. Here immunoSEQ multiplex PCR was the method, and the copy in TCRdb shows in-frame clones only, minus some. This table has almost 40,000 clones, 75% to 90% appearing once. Material for sequencing was peripheral blood. The receptors were gathered from a man in his sixties with acute or convalescent COVID-19.

This clone was observed a single time. The chain couples TRBV6-5 to TRBJ1-1; 11 positions match TRBD1. This CDR3 is 16 amino acids long. Germline loops: CDR1 MNHEY, CDR2 SVGAGI. V shed 4 bases, J shed 3 bases, and the junction held 7 bases outside the gene matches. The CDR3 bases are TGTGCCAGCAGTTCCGGACAGGGGGCGGGGCACACTGAAGCTTTCTTT. Translation: CASSSGQGAGHTEAFF.

This chain links TRBV4-1 with TRBJ2-1; weak D call: TRBD1 (6 bases). CDR1 is MGHRA and CDR2 is YSYEKL in the germline V gene. V lost 3 bases to trimming and J lost 0 bases, with 12 bases between them. The CDR3 extends over 16 amino acids. In DNA form, the CDR3 reads TGCGCCAGCAGCCAGGGGGACACGAGCTCCTACAATGAGCAGTTCTTC. Encoded protein: CASSQGDTSSYNEQFF.

The V and J genes are TRBV7-8 and TRBJ2-2; 7 bases fit TRBD2. J lost 4 bases, V lost 0 bases, and 5 bases had no gene match. The germline gives CDR1 SGHVS, CDR2 FQNEAQ. The CDR3 spans 16 residues. Here the CDR3 reads CASSLAASGLTGELFF. The CDR3 coding sequence is TGTGCCAGCAGCTTAGCGGCTAGCGGTCTCACCGGGGAGCTGTTTTTT.

CDR3 sequence (DNA): TGTGCCAGCAGTTCGGTGGTTACCACCGGGGAGCTGTTTTTT. Translated, it gives CASSSVVTTGELFF. The chain links TRBV6-5 to TRBJ2-2, with no clear D. The CDR3 loop spans 14 amino acids. V lost 4 bases, J lost 4 bases, and 10 bases lay in between. The germline V gene encodes CDR1 MNHEY and CDR2 SVGAGI.

This chain joins TRBV4-2 and TRBJ1-2; TRBD1 agrees at 7 bases. V gave up 4 bases and J gave up 5 bases; unmatched junction bases: 7. The germline CDR1 and CDR2 sequences are LGHNA and YNFKEQ. The CDR3 spans 14 residues. The CDR3 loop is CASSPSIQGYGYTF. The CDR3 DNA is TGTGCCAGCAGCCCCTCGATACAGGGGTATGGCTACACCTTC.

The chain uses TRBV15 and TRBJ1-5; D possibly corresponds to TRBD1 (5 bases). The V end was cut by 5 bases, the J end by 4 bases, with 9 bases between. Germline CDR1 and CDR2: LNHNV and YYDKDF (reference sequence). This CDR3 has 13 residues. The CDR3 sequence: CATSVKGNQPQHF. In DNA, the CDR3 is TGTGCCACCAGCGTTAAGGGGAATCAGCCCCAGCATTTT.

CDR3 sequence reads: CASSSPGQGVSPLHF. In nucleotides, the CDR3 is TGTGCCAGCAGTTCCCCGGGACAGGGGGTATCACCCCTCCACTTT. V gene TRBV6-2 or TRBV6-3 combines with J gene TRBJ1-6; 11 nucleotides align to TRBD1. CDR3 length equals 15 residues. With 4 bases clipped from V and 10 bases from J, the junction kept 6 bases outside the gene matches. Germline V gene data show CDR1 as MNHEY and CDR2 as SVGEGT.

V gene TRBV11-2 combines with J gene TRBJ2-1; the match to TRBD1 covers 9 bases. Germline V gene lookup returns CDR1 SGHAT and CDR2 FQNNGV. The V gene end was trimmed by 7 bases and the J gene end by 2 bases; junction bases not matched to a gene: 6. This CDR3 spans 15 amino acids. The CDR3 DNA is TGTGCCAGCACGCCGGGACAGGGCGCCTACAATGAGCAGTTCTTC. It yields the protein CASTPGQGAYNEQFF.

This chain links TRBV7-2 with TRBJ1-4; no clear D gene. The CDR3 consists of 15 residues. The V gene lost 5 bases and the J gene lost 3 bases, with 13 bases spanning the gap. Looked up from germline, CDR1 is SGHTA and CDR2 is FQGNSA. The CDR3 loop reads CASSPSSAANEKLFF. The CDR3 DNA follows: TGTGCCAGCAGCCCAAGCTCAGCGGCTAATGAAAAACTGTTTTTT.

CDR3 DNA sequence: TGTGCCAGCAGCTTCTCAGGGGGTCCTACTTATGGCTACACCTTC. Amino acid sequence: CASSFSGGPTYGYTF. The rearrangement links TRBV27 to TRBJ1-2, with 7 bases aligning to TRBD1. V lost 6 bases and J lost 5; bases outside the gene matches: 12. This CDR3 is built from 15 residues. The germline gives CDR1 MNHEY, CDR2 SMNVEV (reference sequence).

The V call is TRBV6-2 or TRBV6-3, the J call TRBJ1-5; D unresolved. Germline lookup yields CDR1 MNHEY and CDR2 SVGEGT. The germline V and J ends were trimmed by 6 bases and 0 bases, with 6 bases remaining between them. The CDR3 covers 13 residues. Here the CDR3 DNA reads TGTGCCAGCAGCCCTTATAGCAATCAGCCCCAGCATTTT. Translation: CASSPYSNQPQHF.

To note about this clone: This same CDR3 is encoded by further DNA sequences in the sample. This chain connects TRBV7-8 to TRBJ2-3; 7 bases match TRBD2. The CDR3 totals 18 residues. In germline, CDR1 is SGHVS, CDR2 FQNEAQ. V shed 1 base and J 0 bases; nucleotides not matched to a gene: 10. The CDR3, as DNA: TGTGCCAGCAGCTTAGGGGGGGGTGGGCGGCCCAGCACAGATACGCAGTATTTT. Translating gives CASSLGGGGRPSTDTQYF.

The chain employs TRBV7-2 and TRBJ2-2, with D possibly being TRBD1 (6 bases). Deletions cut 8 bases from V and 6 bases from J, with 16 bases between. Per the germline V gene, CDR1 is SGHTA and CDR2 is FQGNSA. The CDR3 runs to 14 residues. CDR3 region: CASGHRVVSGELFF. The CDR3 DNA sequence: TGTGCCAGCGGCCACAGGGTAGTATCCGGGGAGCTGTTTTTT. Combining the CDR3 with reference TRBV7-2 and TRBJ2-2 gives the whole variable domain GAGVSQSPSNKVTEKGKDVELRCDPISGHTALYWYRQSLGQGLEFLIYFQGNSAPDKSGLPSDRFSAERTGGSVSTLTIQRTQQEDSAVYLCASGHRVVSGELFFGEGSRLTVL.

CDR3 sequence: CASTWREQFQETQYF. The CDR3 region has the DNA TGTGCCAGTACGTGGAGGGAACAGTTCCAAGAGACCCAGTACTTC. The chain carries TRBV2 and TRBJ2-5; tentative D call: TRBD2 (6 bases). From germline, CDR1 is SNHLY and CDR2 FYNNEI. Trimming shortened V by 9 bases and J by 1 base, and 18 bases separated the two germline ends. CDR3 length: 15 amino acids. Using reference TRBV2 and TRBJ2-5 for the parts outside the CDR3, the full variable domain is EPEVTQTPSHQVTQMGQEVILRCVPISNHLYFYWYRQILGQKVEFLVSFYNNEISEKSEIFDDQFSVERPDGSNFTLKIRSTKLEDSAMYFCASTWREQFQETQYFGPGTRLLVL.

The chain combines TRBV3-1 (or the pseudogene TRBV3-2) with TRBJ1-1; 7 bases agree with TRBD1. This CDR3 is 13 amino acids long. After removal of 1 base from V and 5 bases from J, the junction contained 1 base not matched to a gene. Per germline, CDR1 LGHDT and CDR2 YNNKEL (reference sequence). The CDR3 is CASSQGQGTEAFF. CDR3 nucleotide sequence: TGTGCCAGCAGCCAAGGACAGGGAACTGAAGCTTTCTTT.

The rearrangement uses TRBV4-2 and TRBJ2-7; TRBD2 aligns across 8 bases. Trimming removed 0 bases from V and 5 bases from J; junction bases left unmatched: 9. The V gene's germline CDR1 is LGHNA and CDR2 YNFKEQ. This CDR3 is 16 amino acids long. In DNA form, the CDR3 reads TGTGCCAGCAGCCAAGACGGACTAGCCTACGGCAACGAGCAGTACTTC. This codes for CASSQDGLAYGNEQYF.

The chain uses TRBV12-3 or TRBV12-4 and TRBJ1-1; D is possibly TRBD1 (5 bases). CDR3 length: 13 amino acids. Trimming took off 8 bases at V and 7 bases at J, with 17 bases between the two ends. In DNA form, the CDR3 reads TGTGCCAGCGGGACCCGGGAGGGGAGTGAAGCTTTCTTT. It translates to CASGTREGSEAFF.

The rearrangement uses TRBV7-9 and TRBJ2-5, with 7 bases aligning to TRBD1. Losses at the gene ends were 0 bases for V and 1 base for J; bases not matched to a gene: 8. This CDR3 region has 17 residues. The germline CDR1 and CDR2 sequences are SEHNR and FQNEAQ (reference sequence). This CDR3 is CASSLARGQSGQETQYF. The DNA of the CDR3 is TGTGCCAGCAGCTTAGCGAGGGGACAGAGCGGCCAAGAGACCCAGTACTTC.

The V and J genes are TRBV18 and TRBJ1-1; tentatively, D is TRBD1 (5 bases). The germline V gene has CDR1 KGHSH and CDR2 LQKENI. The CDR3 totals 15 residues. The V end lost 6 bases, the J end lost 5 bases, and 19 bases lay between the germline ends. The DNA of the CDR3 is TGTGCCAGCTCGGCCCTCGGAGGGGCGTCGACTGAAGCTTTCTTT. Its translation is CASSALGGASTEAFF.